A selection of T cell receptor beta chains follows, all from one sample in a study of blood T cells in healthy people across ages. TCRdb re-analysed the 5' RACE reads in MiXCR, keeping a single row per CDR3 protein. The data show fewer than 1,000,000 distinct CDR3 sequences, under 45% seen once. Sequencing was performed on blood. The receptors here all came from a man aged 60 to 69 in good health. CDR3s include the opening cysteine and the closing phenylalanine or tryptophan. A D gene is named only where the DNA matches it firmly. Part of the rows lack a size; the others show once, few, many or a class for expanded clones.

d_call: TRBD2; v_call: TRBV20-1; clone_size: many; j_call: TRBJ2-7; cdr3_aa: CSARSRLARYEQYF; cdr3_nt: TGCAGTGCTAGGTCTAGACTAGCGCGCTACGAGCAGTACTTC
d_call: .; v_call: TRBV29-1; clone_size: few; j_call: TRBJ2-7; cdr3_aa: CSVENQVYEQYF; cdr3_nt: TGCAGCGTTGAAAACCAGGTCTACGAGCAGTACTTC
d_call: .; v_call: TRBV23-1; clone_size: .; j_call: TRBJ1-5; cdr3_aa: CASSQSRWSNQPQHF; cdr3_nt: TGCGCCAGCAGTCAATCGCGGTGGAGCAATCAGCCCCAGCATTTT
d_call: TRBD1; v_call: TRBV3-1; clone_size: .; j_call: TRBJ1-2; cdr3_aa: CASSHLQGFGYGYTF; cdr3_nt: TGTGCCAGCAGCCATCTACAGGGGTTTGGCTATGGCTACACCTTC
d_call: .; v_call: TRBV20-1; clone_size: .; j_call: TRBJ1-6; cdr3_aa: CSAREASRTNNSPLHF; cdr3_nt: TGCAGTGCTAGGGAAGCTTCCAGGACTAATAATTCACCCCTCCACTTT
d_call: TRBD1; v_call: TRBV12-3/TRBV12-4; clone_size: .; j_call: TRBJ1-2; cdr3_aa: CASSSGQEDYGYTF; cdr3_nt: TGTGCCAGCAGCTCCGGACAGGAAGACTATGGCTACACCTTC
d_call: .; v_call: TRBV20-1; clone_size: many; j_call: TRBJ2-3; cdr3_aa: CSPSPRGAGEDTQYF; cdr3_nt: TGCAGTCCCTCCCCCCGGGGGGCCGGAGAAGATACGCAGTATTTT
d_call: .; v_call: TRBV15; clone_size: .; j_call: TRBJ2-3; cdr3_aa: CATSSLGGGPSTDTQYF; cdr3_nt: TGTGCCACCAGCTCCCTTGGGGGGGGCCCTAGCACAGATACGCAGTATTTT
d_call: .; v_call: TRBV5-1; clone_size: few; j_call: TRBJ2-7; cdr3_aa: CASSLTGASYEQYF; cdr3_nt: TGCGCCAGCAGCTTGACAGGTGCCTCCTACGAGCAGTACTTC
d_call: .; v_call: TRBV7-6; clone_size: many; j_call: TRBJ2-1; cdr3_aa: CASSFGSGLSSYNEQFF; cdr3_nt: TGTGCCAGCAGCTTCGGGTCTGGGCTGAGCTCCTACAATGAGCAGTTCTTC
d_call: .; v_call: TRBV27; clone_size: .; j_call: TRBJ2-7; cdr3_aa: CASRTTSYEQYF; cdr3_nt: TGTGCCAGCAGAACTACCTCCTACGAGCAGTACTTC
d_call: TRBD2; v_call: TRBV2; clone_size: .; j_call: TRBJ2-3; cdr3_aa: CASSQTSGGALGTDTQYF; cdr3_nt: TGTGCCAGCAGCCAGACTAGCGGGGGGGCTCTAGGCACAGATACGCAGTATTTT
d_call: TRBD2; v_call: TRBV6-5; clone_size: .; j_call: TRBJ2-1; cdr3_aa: CASSLSGGAYGEQFF; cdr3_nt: TGTGCCAGCAGCCTTAGCGGGGGGGCCTATGGGGAGCAGTTCTTC
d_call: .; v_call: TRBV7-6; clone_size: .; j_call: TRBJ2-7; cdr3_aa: CASSLGPSTSYEQYF; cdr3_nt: TGTGCCAGCAGCTTAGGTCCCAGCACCTCCTACGAGCAGTACTTC
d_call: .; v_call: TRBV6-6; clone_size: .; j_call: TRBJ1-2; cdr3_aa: CASSPTHYGYTF; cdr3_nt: TGTGCCAGCAGTCCCACGCACTATGGCTACACCTTC
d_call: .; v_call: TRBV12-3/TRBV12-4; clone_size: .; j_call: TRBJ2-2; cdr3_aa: CASSIRHKHTGELFF; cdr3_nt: TGTGCCAGCAGCATACGACACAAACACACCGGGGAGCTGTTTTTT
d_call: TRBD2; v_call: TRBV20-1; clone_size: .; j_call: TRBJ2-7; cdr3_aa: CSARASGLSGGAIEQYF; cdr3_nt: TGCAGTGCTAGAGCCTCGGGACTTAGCGGGGGGGCAATCGAGCAGTACTTC
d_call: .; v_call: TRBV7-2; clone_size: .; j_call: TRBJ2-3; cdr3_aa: CASSSLGRSTDTQYF; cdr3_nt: TGTGCCAGCAGCTCATTGGGACGGAGCACAGATACGCAGTATTTT
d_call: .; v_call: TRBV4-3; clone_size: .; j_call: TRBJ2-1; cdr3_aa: CASSRREGTYNEQFF; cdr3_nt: TGCGCCAGCAGCCGTCGCGAAGGGACCTACAATGAGCAGTTCTTC
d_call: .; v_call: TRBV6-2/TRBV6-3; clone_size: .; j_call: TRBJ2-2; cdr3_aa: CASRVQGWPGELFF; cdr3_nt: TGTGCCAGCAGGGTACAGGGCTGGCCCGGGGAGCTGTTTTTT
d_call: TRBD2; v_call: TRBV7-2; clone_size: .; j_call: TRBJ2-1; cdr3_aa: CASSLPRGGSSYNEQFF; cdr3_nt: TGTGCCAGCAGCTTACCCCGGGGGGGCTCCTCCTACAATGAGCAGTTCTTC
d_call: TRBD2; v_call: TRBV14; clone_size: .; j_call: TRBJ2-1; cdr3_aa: CASSQERRGAYNEQFF; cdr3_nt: TGTGCCAGCAGCCAAGAACGGCGGGGGGCCTACAATGAGCAGTTCTTC